The rows below give T cell receptor beta chains drawn from one sample of a study of technical replicates of blood from several donors. Data came from immunoSEQ multiplex PCR; TCRdb stores just in-frame clones and leaves some out. The profile shows 60,000 to 90,000 clones, approximately 96% of them singletons. What was sequenced was T cells isolated from PBMCs. The receptors derive from a human donor in good health. Each CDR3 is given with its conserved first and last residue. Each record gives: D gene, V gene, J gene, clone size, CDR3 DNA, CDR3 protein. D genes are given only for firm matches. Only part of the rows carry a size: once, few, many, or a class if the clone is expanded.

NA	TRBV5-4	TRBJ2-7	NA	TGTGCCAGCAGCTTGTCGGGTATCTCCTACGAGCAGTACTTC	CASSLSGISYEQYF
NA	TRBV5-1	TRBJ1-4	once	TGCGCCAGCAGCCCCCAGACGGAGGTAGCGGAACTGTTTTTT	CASSPQTEVAELFF
NA	TRBV27	TRBJ2-7	NA	TGTGCCAGCAGTCCGGGACAAGGTTACGAGCAGTACTTC	CASSPGQGYEQYF
NA	TRBV1	TRBJ2-4	NA	TGCACCAGCAGCCAAGATGCCAGCGGGAGTGTCCAAAACATTCAGTACTTC	CTSSQDASGSVQNIQYF
NA	TRBV6-5	TRBJ1-2	NA	TGTGCCAGCAGCCCTGGACAGCCCCCTCATGGCTACACCTTC	CASSPGQPPHGYTF
NA	TRBV7-7	TRBJ1-4	NA	TGTGCCAGCAGCTTATACCTGAGATCCGAAAAACTGTTTTTT	CASSLYLRSEKLFF
TRBD1	TRBV5-1	TRBJ2-7	NA	TGCGCCAGCAGCTTGCGCAGGGGGCCATACTACGAGCAGTACTTC	CASSLRRGPYYEQYF
TRBD2	TRBV14	TRBJ2-1	NA	TGTGCCAGCGGGACTAGCGGCTACAATGAGCAGTTCTTC	CASGTSGYNEQFF
NA	TRBV18	TRBJ1-6	NA	TGTGCCAGCTCCCACGACAAGAATAATTCACCCCTCCACTTT	CASSHDKNNSPLHF
NA	TRBV6-1	TRBJ2-7	NA	TGTGCCAGCAGTGAAATTGAGAGGCGCTACGAGCAGTACTTC	CASSEIERRYEQYF
NA	TRBV5-1	TRBJ2-2	NA	TGCGCCAGCAGCTTGGTCGGGACCGGGGAGCTGTTTTTT	CASSLVGTGELFF
NA	TRBV6-4	TRBJ2-5	NA	TGTGCCAGCAGTGATCTCCGTGTAGTAGAGACCCAGTACTTC	CASSDLRVVETQYF
TRBD2	TRBV27	TRBJ2-7	NA	TGTGCCAGCAGGGGGACTAGCGAGGGCTACGAGCAGTACTTC	CASRGTSEGYEQYF
NA	TRBV28	TRBJ2-7	NA	TGTGCCAGCAGTTTTAGGGGCTATGAGCAGTACTTC	CASSFRGYEQYF
NA	TRBV30	TRBJ2-2	NA	TGTGCCTGGAAAAAAGGGGGCACCGGGGAGCTGTTTTTT	CAWKKGGTGELFF